These T cell receptor beta chains were read from a single sample in a study of shared clonotypes between healthy human individuals. The protocol was immunoSEQ multiplex PCR, while the TCRdb copy is restricted to in-frame clones and leaves out a portion. The sample shows about 2.4 million clones, approximately 93% of them seen only once. The sample was naive CD4+ T cells from PBMCs. Receptor source: a man younger than 35 in good health. Some clones in this sample may be carry-over from other donors' samples. Both conserved end residues are part of each CDR3. The D gene is left open where the match is weak. The size field is filled for only some rows; it gives once, few, many or a size class.

>TRBV2|-|TRBJ1-5|-
CASSESGYSNQPQHF
TGTGCCAGCAGTGAATCTGGGTATAGCAATCAGCCCCAGCATTTT
>TRBV19|-|TRBJ1-1|-
CASRVFGASADTEAFF
TGTGCCAGTAGGGTATTCGGCGCCTCGGCGGACACTGAAGCTTTCTTT
>TRBV2|-|TRBJ2-4|TRBD2
CAQVGTGVAGVQYF
TGTGCCCAAGTGGGGACTGGGGTAGCGGGAGTTCAGTACTTC
>TRBV19|-|TRBJ1-5|-
CASSQGRQPQHF
TGTGCCAGTAGTCAGGGACGCCAGCCCCAGCATTTT
>TRBV25-1|-|TRBJ2-1|TRBD2
CASSGDGGSSYNEQFF
TGTGCCAGCAGCGGGGACGGCGGGAGTTCCTACAATGAGCAGTTCTTC
>TRBV6-5|-|TRBJ1-2|TRBD1
CASSYSGQGPYGYTF
TGTGCCAGCAGTTACTCGGGACAGGGACCTTATGGCTACACCTTC
>TRBV28|-|TRBJ2-1|TRBD2
CASSSLTSGAYNEQFF
TGTGCCAGCAGCTCCCTAACTAGCGGAGCCTACAATGAGCAGTTCTTC
>TRBV7-9|-|TRBJ2-2|-
CASSRQRTDTGELFF
TGTGCCAGCAGCCGCCAACGGACGGACACCGGGGAGCTGTTTTTT
>TRBV5-1|-|TRBJ1-1|TRBD1
CASSLAGRGRGTEAFF
TGCGCCAGCAGCTTGGCCGGCAGGGGGCGAGGCACTGAAGCTTTCTTT
>TRBV7-8|-|TRBJ1-5|-
CASSLGASNQPQHF
TGTGCCAGCAGCTTAGGAGCTAGCAATCAGCCCCAGCATTTT
>TRBV30|-|TRBJ1-6|-
CAWSSWTDYNSPLHF
TGTGCCTGGAGTTCATGGACGGACTATAATTCACCCCTCCACTTT
>TRBV25-1|-|TRBJ1-1|-
CASSPSQGWTEAFF
TGTGCCAGCAGCCCCTCCCAGGGATGGACTGAAGCTTTCTTT
>TRBV15|-|TRBJ1-5|-
CATSLIRGFGNQPQHF
TGTGCCACCAGCCTTATCAGGGGTTTTGGCAATCAGCCCCAGCATTTT
>TRBV28|-|TRBJ2-5|-
CASTPGQMETQYF
TGTGCCAGCACCCCAGGGCAGATGGAGACCCAGTACTTC
>TRBV28|-|TRBJ1-1|-
CASSSPALTRKTEAFF
TGTGCCAGCAGTTCGCCAGCGCTTACCCGAAAAACTGAAGCTTTCTTT
>TRBV28|-|TRBJ1-5|-
CASRLEGNQPQHF
TGTGCCAGCCGCCTTGAGGGAAATCAGCCCCAGCATTTT
>TRBV5-1|-|TRBJ1-2|TRBD1
CASSPKGGNYGYTF
TGCGCCAGCAGCCCGAAAGGGGGCAACTATGGCTACACCTTC
>TRBV30|-|TRBJ1-6|-
CAWERSYNSPLHF
TGTGCCTGGGAGCGCTCCTATAATTCACCCCTCCACTTT
>TRBV6-6|-|TRBJ2-5|TRBD2
CASRTSSGRLLETQYF
TGTGCCAGCAGGACCTCTAGCGGGAGGTTGTTGGAGACCCAGTACTTC
>TRBV6-5|-|TRBJ1-1|-
CASSLGTPRTEAFF
TGTGCCAGCAGCCTCGGGACCCCCCGTACTGAAGCTTTCTTT
>TRBV13|-|TRBJ2-7|-
CASSLDFWGGEQYF
TGTGCCAGCAGCTTAGATTTTTGGGGAGGCGAGCAGTACTTC
>TRBV7-9|few|TRBJ1-5|TRBD1
CASSLESRDRIHF
TGTGCCAGCAGCTTAGAAAGCCGGGACAGGATACATTTT
>TRBV28|-|TRBJ2-7|-
CASSLMQGVSYEQYF
TGTGCCAGCAGTTTAATGCAGGGTGTCTCCTACGAGCAGTACTTC
>TRBV6-1|-|TRBJ1-1|-
CASSEQHRNTEAFF
TGTGCCAGCAGTGAACAGCACCGGAACACTGAAGCTTTCTTT
>TRBV2|-|TRBJ1-5|-
CASSAFQLYQPQHF
TGTGCCAGCAGTGCCTTTCAACTCTATCAGCCCCAGCATTTT
>TRBV14|-|TRBJ2-2|-
CASSHRQGNTGELFF
TGTGCCAGCAGCCATCGGCAGGGGAACACCGGGGAGCTGTTTTTT
>TRBV5-1|-|TRBJ1-2|-
CASSYDGQGSYTF
TGCGCCAGCAGCTATGACGGTCAGGGGAGCTACACCTTC
>TRBV6-1|-|TRBJ2-3|-
CASAASSDTQYF
TGTGCCAGCGCCGCTAGCTCAGATACGCAGTATTTT
>TRBV19|-|TRBJ1-1|-
CASSPGTTRTEAFF
TGTGCCAGTAGTCCCGGGACGACGAGAACTGAAGCTTTCTTT
>TRBV28|-|TRBJ1-5|-
CASSSPAGSNQPQHF
TGTGCCAGCAGTTCCCCCGCAGGGTCCAATCAGCCCCAGCATTTT
>TRBV6-1|-|TRBJ2-5|-
CASSHLQETQYF
TGTGCCAGCAGTCACCTACAAGAGACCCAGTACTTC
>TRBV10-3|-|TRBJ2-1|TRBD2
CAIRAGGLDHNEQFF
TGTGCCATCAGAGCAGGTGGACTAGATCATAATGAGCAGTTCTTC
>TRBV10-1|-|TRBJ2-3|TRBD2
CASSASTSDSDTQYF
TGCGCCAGCAGTGCATCGACTAGCGATTCGGATACGCAGTATTTT